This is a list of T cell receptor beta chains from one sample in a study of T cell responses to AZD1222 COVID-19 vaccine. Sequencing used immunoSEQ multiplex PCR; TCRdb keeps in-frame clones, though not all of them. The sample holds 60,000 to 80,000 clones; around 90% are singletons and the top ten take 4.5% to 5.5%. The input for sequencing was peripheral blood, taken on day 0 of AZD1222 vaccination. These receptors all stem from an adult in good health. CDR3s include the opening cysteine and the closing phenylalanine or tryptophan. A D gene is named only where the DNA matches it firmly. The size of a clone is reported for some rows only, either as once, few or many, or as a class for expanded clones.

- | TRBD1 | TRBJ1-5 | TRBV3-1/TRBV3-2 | CASSQKDREVDQPQHF | TGTGCCAGCAGCCAAAAGGACAGGGAGGTCGATCAGCCCCAGCATTTT
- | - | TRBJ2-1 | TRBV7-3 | CASSFTGGVSEQFF | TGTGCCAGCAGCTTTACAGGAGGGGTCAGTGAGCAGTTCTTC
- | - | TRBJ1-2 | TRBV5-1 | CASSLGQGVRSGYTF | TGCGCCAGCAGCTTGGGTCAGGGAGTAAGGTCCGGCTACACCTTC
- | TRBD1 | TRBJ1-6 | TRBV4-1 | CASSQEGRGTQSPLHF | TGCGCCAGCAGCCAAGAGGGCAGGGGGACTCAATCACCCCTCCACTTT
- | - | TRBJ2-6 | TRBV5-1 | CASSSSSGANVLTF | TGCGCCAGCAGCAGCAGCTCTGGGGCCAACGTCCTGACTTTC
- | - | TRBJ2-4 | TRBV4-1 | CASSQGSGDRKNIQYF | TGCGCCAGCAGCCAAGGGAGCGGGGACAGGAAAAACATTCAGTACTTC
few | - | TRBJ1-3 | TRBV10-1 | CASSVSNPTPGYCGNTIYF | TGCGCCAGCAGTGTTTCAAACCCAACTCCAGGGTATTGTGGAAACACCATATATTTT
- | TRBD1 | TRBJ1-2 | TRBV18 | CASSPGQGNYGYTF | TGTGCCAGCTCACCGGGACAGGGGAACTATGGCTACACCTTC
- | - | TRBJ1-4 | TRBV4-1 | CASSQVLNEKLFF | TGCGCCAGCAGCCAAGTCCTTAATGAAAAACTGTTTTTT
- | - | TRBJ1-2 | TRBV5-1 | CASSLDKNYGYTF | TGCGCCAGCAGCTTGGACAAGAACTATGGCTACACCTTC
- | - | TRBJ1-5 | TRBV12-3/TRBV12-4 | CASSLLADQPQHF | TGTGCCAGCAGTTTACTGGCGGATCAGCCCCAGCATTTT
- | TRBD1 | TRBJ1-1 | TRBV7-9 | CASSPRQGNTEAFF | TGTGCCAGCAGCCCTCGACAGGGGAACACTGAAGCTTTCTTT
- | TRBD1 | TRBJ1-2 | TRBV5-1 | CASSSDRGRAYGYTF | TGCGCCAGCAGCAGCGACAGGGGCCGAGCTTATGGCTACACCTTC
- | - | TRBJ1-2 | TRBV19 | CASSIAVAQRGYTF | TGTGCCAGTAGTATTGCCGTCGCCCAGCGGGGCTACACCTTC
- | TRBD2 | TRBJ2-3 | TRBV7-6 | CASSFALAGGPDTQYF | TGTGCCAGCAGCTTCGCTCTAGCGGGGGGGCCCGATACGCAGTATTTT
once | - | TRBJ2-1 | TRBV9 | CASSPGPGWNEQFF | TGTGCCAGCAGCCCAGGGCCGGGCTGGAATGAGCAGTTCTTC
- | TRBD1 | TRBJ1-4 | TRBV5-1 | CASSTGQARGEKLFF | TGCGCCAGCAGCACCGGACAGGCCCGGGGGGAAAAACTGTTTTTT
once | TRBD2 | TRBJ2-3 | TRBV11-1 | CASSLIAGTSTDTQYF | TGTGCCAGCAGCTTAATAGCGGGGACTAGCACAGATACGCAGTATTTT
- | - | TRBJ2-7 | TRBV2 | CASSNPAREQYF | TGTGCCAGCAGCAACCCCGCCCGGGAGCAGTACTTC
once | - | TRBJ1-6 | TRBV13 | CASSQGLVRSPLHF | TGTGCCAGCAGCCAAGGGTTGGTAAGGTCACCCCTCCACTTT
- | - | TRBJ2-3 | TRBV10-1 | CASSQLTRADTQYF | TGCGCCAGCAGCCAGCTAACTAGGGCAGATACGCAGTATTTT
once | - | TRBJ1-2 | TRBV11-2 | CASSFGGESYGYTF | TGTGCCAGCAGCTTTGGGGGTGAGAGCTATGGCTACACCTTC